The 10 T cell receptor beta chains below all came from one sample that was sequenced in a study of tumor-infiltrating lymphocytes in primary liver carcinoma. Unsorted bulk tissue (about 20-32 mg) underwent RNA and DNA co-extraction. The authors made TCR beta cDNA from 400 to 600 ng total RNA with a constant-region primer. Nested multiplex PCR, run for three rounds with slightly modified ARM-PCR, yielded TCR beta libraries. Use of TRBV1-TRBV30 forward primers with a C-beta reverse primer characterized the first two PCR rounds, which lasted ten to eleven cycles each. MiXCR, run by TCRdb on the multiplex PCR reads, gives a single entry per CDR3 protein. The sample lists about 32,000 distinct CDR3 sequences; roughly 70% were seen once. Sequenced input: liver tumor tissue from sampling region 4. As for subset: tumor region T4, right-lateral pole. The receptors shown here come from a man aged 35 to 55 with primary liver carcinoma and hepatitis B virus infection.

Worth noting for this clonotype: At one end the junction does not follow the germline gene, possibly because of a read error. The chain recombines TRBV11-3 with TRBJ2-1, with no clear D. Per the germline V gene, CDR1 is SGHNT and CDR2 is YENEEA. This CDR3 is built from 14 residues. The CDR3 coding sequence is TGTGCCAGCAGCCTAGACGTCTCGAACAATGAGGAATTCTTC. Residues: CASSLDVSNNEEFF. The whole variable domain, remainder taken from reference TRBV11-3 and TRBJ2-1, is EAGVVQSPRYKIIEKKQPVAFWCNPISGHNTLYWYLQNLGQGPELLIRYENEEAVDDSQLPKDRFSAERLKGVDSTLKIQPAELGDSAVYLCASSLDVSNNEEFFGPGTRLTVL.

Turning to this clonotype: A much more abundant neighbour one base away suggests this may be a read error. The rearrangement links TRBV15 to TRBJ1-5; tentatively, D is TRBD1 (5 bases). The CDR3 has 15 residues. Germline V gene sequence: CDR1 LNHNV, CDR2 YYDKDF (reference sequence). V was cut by 5 bases and J by 4 bases, with 15 bases left in between. The CDR3, as DNA: TGTGCCACCAGCGGACGGACATGCCATAATCAGCCCCAGCATTTT. As protein: CATSGRTCHNQPQHF.

Comments on this clonotype: Sequence at one end of the junction differs from germline and may be a read error. This chain joins TRBV28 and TRBJ1-2, with D unclear. The length of the CDR3 is 15 residues. CDR1 is MDHEN, CDR2 SYDVKM, per germline. The CDR3 here is CASSPFDAVPYGYIF. Here the CDR3 DNA reads TGTGCCAGCAGTCCCTTCGACGCTGTCCCCTATGGCTACATCTTC.

V and J are TRBV12-3 or TRBV12-4 and TRBJ2-6; possibly TRBD2 for D (6 bases). V lost 6 bases and J 3 bases, leaving 30 bases between the germline ends. CDR3 length equals 21 residues. CDR3 amino acids: CASSRTRLVPGRAYGANVLTF. As DNA, the CDR3 is TGTGCCAGCAGCCGGACCCGACTAGTCCCAGGTCGGGCCTATGGGGCCAACGTCCTGACTTTC.

As to this clonotype: A much bigger clone sits one base away, suggesting this may be a read error. The chain carries TRBV9 and TRBJ1-2; TRBD1 agrees at 8 bases. The CDR3 runs 16 residues. CDR1 and CDR2 (germline): SGDLS, YYNGEE. CDR3 sequence (DNA): TGTGCCAGCAGCCCCCGGACAGGGCCCACCCTTGGCGACTACATCTTC. This encodes CASSPRTGPTLGDYIF.

A remark on this clonotype: The junction departs from germline at one end; a sequencing error may be responsible. The chain has TRBV5-1 and TRBJ2-3; TRBD1 matches 9 bases. The CDR3 length is 19 residues. CDR1 and CDR2 (germline): SGHRS, YFSETQ. This CDR3 is CASRTPSADRGQSTNTQYF. DNA of the CDR3: TGCGCCAGCAGAACCCCCAGCGCGGACAGGGGCCAAAGCACAAATACGCAGTACTTT.

This clonotype was observed at least ten times. The chain is built from TRBV15 and TRBJ2-1, with 8 nucleotides matching TRBD2. The tail of the sequence fits TRBJ2-7 better, so the J call may be wrong. Germline V gene lookup returns CDR1 LNHNV and CDR2 YYDKDF (reference sequence). This CDR3 spans 16 amino acids. CDR3 residues: CATSRDAGGSYNEQYF. CDR3 bases: TGTGCCACCAGCAGAGATGCGGGAGGCTCCTACAATGAGCAGTACTTC.

Only one count was recorded for this clonotype. At one end the junction does not follow the germline gene, possibly because of a read error. The CDR3 DNA reads as TGCAGCGTCGGGAATAGAGCGGCATCCGCATACATTGAGCAGTTCTTC. The encoded protein is CSVGNRAASAYIEQFF. The V and J genes are TRBV29-1 and TRBJ2-1; D possibly corresponds to TRBD2 (5 bases). The germline gives CDR1 SQVTM, CDR2 ANQGSEA. This CDR3 has 16 amino acids.

On this clonotype itself: The junction does not match germline at one end; this may be a read error. The chain employs TRBV5-4 and TRBJ2-1, with D unclear. CDR1 is SGHNT, CDR2 YYREEE, per germline (reference sequence). The CDR3 has 13 amino acids. The CDR3 DNA follows: TGTACCAGCAGCTTCCCCTCCCACAATGAGCAGTTCTTC. It codes for CTSSFPSHNEQFF.

Points on this clonotype: This likely comes from a read error, as the CDR3 has no conserved phenylalanine or tryptophan at its end. This sequence joins TRBV5-1 and TRBJ1-1, with 7 bases aligning to TRBD1. With 3 bases clipped from V and 5 bases from J, the junction kept 7 bases outside the gene matches. Germline V CDR1 and CDR2: SGHRS, YFSETQ. The CDR3 extends over 14 amino acids. CDR3 loop: CASSSTGRQTEAFL. In nucleotides, the CDR3 is TGCGCCAGCAGCTCGACAGGGCGACAGACTGAAGCTTTCCTT.